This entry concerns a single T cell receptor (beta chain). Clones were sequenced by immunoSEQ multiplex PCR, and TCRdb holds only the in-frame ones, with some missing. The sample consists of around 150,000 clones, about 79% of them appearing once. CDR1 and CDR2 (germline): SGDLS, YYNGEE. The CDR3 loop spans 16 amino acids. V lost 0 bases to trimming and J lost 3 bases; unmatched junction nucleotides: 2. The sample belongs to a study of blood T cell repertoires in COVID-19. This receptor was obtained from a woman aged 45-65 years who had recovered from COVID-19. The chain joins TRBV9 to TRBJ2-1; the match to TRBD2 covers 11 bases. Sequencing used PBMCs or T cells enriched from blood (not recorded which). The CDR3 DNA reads TGTGCCAGCAGCGTAGATGGGACTAGCGGCTACAATGAGCAGTTCTTC. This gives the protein CASSVDGTSGYNEQFF.